This T cell receptor (beta chain) comes out of a study of T cells in women clearing cervical HPV infection. Produced via immunoSEQ multiplex PCR; TCRdb's table is partial and in-frame only. The listing records about 32,000 clones. A remark on this clone: The CDR3 extends 3 residues past the end of the read, so its final part is completed from the germline J gene.

This CDR3 has 12 amino acids. Trimming cost V 7 bases and J 5 bases, with 8 bases left between them. The germline V gene encodes CDR1 SGHTA and CDR2 FQGNSA. The clonotype originates from a woman aged 18-70 years with a cervical HPV16 infection that either progressed to CIN3+ or cleared (not recorded which). The V gene is TRBV7-2, the J gene TRBJ1-4; D is undetermined. Input material: blood buffy coat. CDR3 residues: CASNLRNEKLFF. The sequenced CDR3 bases are TGTGCCAGCAACTTGAGGAATGAAAAA. Looking up the rest from reference TRBV7-2 and TRBJ1-4 gives the full variable domain: GAGVSQSPSNKVTEKGKDVELRCDPISGHTALYWYRQSLGQGLEFLIYFQGNSAPDKSGLPSDRFSAERTGGSVSTLTIQRTQQEDSAVYLCASNLRNEKLFFGSGTQLSVL.